These 27 T cell receptor beta chains came from one sample sequenced in a study of cytomegalovirus exposure and HLA in healthy donors. TCRdb's table, derived via immunoSEQ multiplex PCR, lists solely in-frame clones and lacks some. The repertoire consists of tens of thousands of clones, with roughly 93% occurring once and the leading ten covering over 2%. The sample comprised PBMCs. All receptors come from a man younger than 45 in good health and CMV-seronegative.

The chain employs TRBV10-3 and TRBJ2-7, with D possibly being TRBD2 (8 bases). The CDR3 sequence is 14 residues long. The ends were cut back, 10 bases at V and 4 bases at J, with 20 bases in the middle. The germline gives CDR1 ENHRY, CDR2 SYGVKD. CDR3 loop: CATSGGAGGYEQYF. For the CDR3, the DNA is TGTGCCACGTCGGGAGGGGCAGGGGGATACGAGCAGTACTTC.

The genes are TRBV13 and TRBJ1-1; D uncertain. The CDR3 spans 12 residues. CDR1 and CDR2 from the germline V gene are PRHDT and FYEKMQ (reference sequence). Trimming shortened V by 3 bases and J by 7 bases, and 9 bases separated the two germline ends. In DNA form, the CDR3 reads TGTGCCAGCAGCTTGGTTTTAGTTGAAGCTTTCTTT. It is translated as CASSLVLVEAFF.

This chain joins TRBV5-4 and TRBJ2-3, with a tentative D call TRBD2 (5 bases). Trimming took off 3 bases at V and 1 base at J, with 12 bases between the two ends. CDR3 size: 15 residues. Germline-derived CDR1 and CDR2 are SGHNT and YYREEE (reference sequence). The CDR3 DNA is TGTGCCAGCAGCTCCAGCATGGGAGGCACAGATACGCAGTATTTT. Translation gives CASSSSMGGTDTQYF.

The V and J genes are TRBV30 and TRBJ2-1; D unclear. Germline V gene sequence: CDR1 GTSNPN, CDR2 SVGIG (reference sequence). The V gene lost 3 bases and the J gene lost 8 bases, with 8 bases spanning the gap. The CDR3 loop spans 11 amino acids. Here the CDR3 reads CAWSLSYEQFF. The CDR3 region has the DNA TGTGCCTGGAGCTTATCTTATGAGCAGTTCTTC. The complete variable domain, with remaining parts taken from reference TRBV30 and TRBJ2-1, reads SQTIHQWPATLVQPVGSPLSLECTVEGTSNPNLYWYRQAAGRGLQLLFYSVGIGQISSEVPQNLSASRPQDRQFILSSKKLLLSDSGFYLCAWSLSYEQFFGPGTRLTVL.

The chain recombines TRBV5-8 with TRBJ2-7, with TRBD1 matching 7 bases. Germline V gene lookup returns CDR1 SGHTS and CDR2 YDEGEE. The V segment lost 4 bases and the J segment 0 bases; nucleotides outside the gene matches: 13. The CDR3 has 17 residues. This chain's CDR3 is CASSLRTGELVSYEQYF. The CDR3 DNA follows: TGTGCCAGCAGCCTTCGGACAGGCGAACTAGTCTCCTACGAGCAGTACTTC.

There are a few counts of this clone. The chain has TRBV19 and TRBJ2-7, with TRBD1 matching over 10 bases. From germline, CDR1 is LNHDA and CDR2 SQIVND (reference sequence). The CDR3 has 15 residues. V trimming: 4 bases; J trimming: 2 bases; junction bases outside the gene matches: 5. CDR3 DNA sequence: TGTGCCAGTAGTACCCAGACAGGGGGCCCCTACGAGCAGTACTTC. It yields the protein CASSTQTGGPYEQYF.

On this clone: At one end, the junction sequence differs from germline, possibly due to a read error. This chain connects TRBV7-2 to TRBJ2-7, with 7 bases matching TRBD2. From germline, CDR1 is SGHTA and CDR2 FQGNSA. The CDR3 has 10 amino acids. CDR3 sequence reads: CASGILADEF. The CDR3 DNA reads TGTGCCAGCGGAATCCTAGCGGATGAGTTC.

The chain couples TRBV11-2 to TRBJ2-7; 8 bases match TRBD2. Germline lookup yields CDR1 SGHAT and CDR2 FQNNGV. The junction had 11 bases not matched to a gene; V was cut back by 6 bases and J by 4 bases. The CDR3 is 15 residues long. This chain's CDR3 is CASRPSGRPEYEQYF. CDR3 coding DNA: TGTGCCAGCAGGCCTAGCGGGCGCCCTGAATACGAGCAGTACTTC. Full variable domain (rest looked up from reference TRBV11-2 and TRBJ2-7): EAGVAQSPRYKIIEKRQSVAFWCNPISGHATLYWYQQILGQGPKLLIQFQNNGVVDDSQLPKDRFSAERLKGVDSTLKIQPAKLEDSAVYLCASRPSGRPEYEQYFGPGTRLTVT.

As for this clone: Distinct nucleotide sequences in the sample also encode this CDR3. The chain joins TRBV28 to TRBJ2-7; perhaps TRBD1 as D (6 bases). Germline V lookup: CDR1 MDHEN, CDR2 SYDVKM. The CDR3 runs to 12 residues. V lost 6 bases, J lost 5 bases, and 11 bases lay in between. The CDR3 DNA reads TGTGCCAGCAGCGAGGGGGTCCACGAGCAGTACTTC. Translation: CASSEGVHEQYF.

V is TRBV9 and J is TRBJ2-3; no firm D call. Germline lookup yields CDR1 SGDLS and CDR2 YYNGEE. The length of the CDR3 is 14 residues. Trimming removed 2 bases from V and 0 bases from J, with 7 bases in between. This CDR3 is CASSVSVSTDTQYF. The CDR3 nucleotides are TGTGCCAGCAGCGTTTCAGTGAGCACAGATACGCAGTATTTT.

The chain employs TRBV27 and TRBJ2-3, with a possible D match to TRBD1 (6 bases). CDR1 is MNHEY, CDR2 SMNVEV, per germline (reference sequence). With 2 bases removed from V and 6 bases from J, the gap between germline ends came to 12 bases. There are 14 residues in the CDR3. The CDR3 reads CASSLGDTRDTQYF. CDR3 in DNA: TGTGCCAGCAGTTTAGGGGACACCCGGGATACGCAGTATTTT.

V gene TRBV5-1 combines with J gene TRBJ2-3; possibly TRBD2 for D (5 bases). The CDR3 consists of 15 residues. From germline, CDR1 is SGHRS and CDR2 YFSETQ. V was pared by 0 bases and J by 2 bases, with 10 bases between. The CDR3: CASSLDGKNTDTQYF. The CDR3, as DNA: TGCGCCAGCAGCTTGGACGGGAAGAACACAGATACGCAGTATTTT.

The chain is built from TRBV18 and TRBJ2-1; 9 bases fit TRBD2. The CDR3 covers 15 residues. Trimming removed 0 bases from V and 9 bases from J; junction bases left unmatched: 6. CDR1 and CDR2 from the germline V gene are KGHSH and LQKENI. The CDR3 DNA reads as TGTGCCAGCTCACCACCGGCTAGCGGGGTGACTGAGCAGTTCTTC. This sequence encodes CASSPPASGVTEQFF.

This chain uses TRBV2 with TRBJ2-7; tentative D call: TRBD2 (5 bases). Germline loops: CDR1 SNHLY, CDR2 FYNNEI. The CDR3 extends over 14 amino acids. V was shortened by 0 bases and J by 4 bases, with 10 bases between the two germline ends. The CDR3 region is CASSEALSGYEQYF. CDR3 nucleotide sequence: TGTGCCAGCAGTGAAGCTCTCAGCGGATACGAGCAGTACTTC.

The CDR3 is CASSERDRGLAEAFF. In DNA form, the CDR3 reads TGTGCCAGCAGCGAAAGGGACAGGGGTTTAGCTGAAGCTTTCTTT. This chain uses TRBV11-2 with TRBJ1-1, with 10 bases aligning to TRBD1. The V segment lost 5 bases and the J segment 6 bases; nucleotides outside the gene matches: 9. The CDR3 runs to 15 residues. Germline assignment: CDR1 SGHAT and CDR2 FQNNGV.

This chain uses TRBV18 with TRBJ1-5; D is possibly TRBD1 (5 bases). In germline, CDR1 is KGHSH, CDR2 LQKENI. The length of the CDR3 is 13 residues. Trimming stripped 2 bases from V and 6 bases from J, with 8 bases between. Written as DNA, the CDR3 is TGTGCCAGCTCACCAACGGGGGTTCAGCCCCAGCATTTT. Translating gives CASSPTGVQPQHF.

This clone was seen once. The junction differs from germline at one of its ends, possibly a read error. DNA for the CDR3: TGTGCCAGCAGAGAAGGGACAGGGGGTAACTATGGCTACACCTTC. Translating gives CASREGTGGNYGYTF. The chain links TRBV2 to TRBJ1-2, with TRBD1 matching 11 bases. Germline V lookup: CDR1 SNHLY, CDR2 FYNNEI. This CDR3 contains 15 residues.

This chain connects TRBV7-3 to TRBJ2-7; 7 bases agree with TRBD2. Germline CDR1 and CDR2: SGHTA and FQGTGA. The junction had 6 bases not matched to a gene; V was cut back by 4 bases and J by 0 bases. The CDR3 covers 15 residues. The CDR3 protein is CASSSAGEGSYEQYF. The CDR3 coding sequence is TGTGCCAGCAGCTCCGCGGGGGAGGGCTCCTACGAGCAGTACTTC.

The chain links TRBV6-1 to TRBJ2-3; tentative D call: TRBD2 (7 bases). The CDR3 has 14 amino acids. V was cut by 2 bases and J by 4 bases, with 10 bases left in between. Looked up from germline, CDR1 is MNHNS and CDR2 is SASEGT. In DNA form, the CDR3 reads TGTGCCAGCAGTGAAACGGGGGGCCCAGATACGCAGTATTTT. It translates to CASSETGGPDTQYF.

This chain links TRBV5-5 with TRBJ2-2, with 8 positions matching TRBD1. This CDR3 region has 16 residues. Germline CDR1 reads SGHKS; CDR2 reads YYEKEE (reference sequence). With V trimmed by 0 bases and J by 6 bases, 7 bases remained unmatched. CDR3 in DNA: TGTGCCAGCAGCTTGGGTACAGGGGGGAGGTCCGGGGAGCTGTTTTTT. This codes for CASSLGTGGRSGELFF.

The chain carries TRBV27 and TRBJ1-2; D might be TRBD1 (5 bases). The CDR3 length is 13 residues. Trimming removed 3 bases from V and 2 bases from J, with 7 bases in between. From germline, CDR1 is MNHEY and CDR2 SMNVEV (reference sequence). Written as DNA, the CDR3 is TGTGCCAGCAGTTTTCGACAGAACTATGGCTACACCTTC. It specifies CASSFRQNYGYTF.

In this sample, this clone turned up once. The rearrangement joins TRBV5-8 to TRBJ1-4; D perhaps matches TRBD1 (5 bases). Germline CDR1 and CDR2: SGHTS and YDEGEE. The CDR3 is made up of 16 amino acids. The germline V and J ends were trimmed by 4 bases and 2 bases, with 15 bases remaining between them. In nucleotides, the CDR3 is TGTGCCAGCAGCGGCTCAGGGCTAGGGACTAATGAAAAACTGTTTTTT. The encoded protein is CASSGSGLGTNEKLFF.

This clone appeared a few times. The gene calls are TRBV10-1 and TRBJ2-7; 10 bases are shared with TRBD2. Germline trimming cut 6 bases from V and 3 bases from J; bases unmatched to any gene: 2. Germline V gene lookup returns CDR1 WNHNN and CDR2 SYGVQD (reference sequence). The CDR3 is made up of 13 amino acids. In DNA form, the CDR3 reads TGCGCCAGCAGCCGACTAGCGGGCTACGAGCAGTACTTC. It specifies CASSRLAGYEQYF.

This clone occurred once. The chain employs TRBV5-6 and TRBJ2-1; no reliable D call. Trimming removed 0 bases from V and 6 bases from J, with 4 bases in between. Germline assignment: CDR1 SGHDT and CDR2 YYEEEE. The CDR3 totals 12 residues. This chain's CDR3 is CASSLGSNEQFF. CDR3 coding DNA: TGTGCCAGCAGCTTGGGTAGCAATGAGCAGTTCTTC.

This clone occurred once. The chain is built from TRBV6-5 and TRBJ1-2; no firm D call. Germline loops: CDR1 MNHEY, CDR2 SVGAGI. CDR3 size: 16 residues. V lost 0 bases and J lost 0, with 11 bases in between. As DNA, the CDR3 is TGTGCCAGCAGTTACTCGAAAGGTCAGGCTAACTATGGCTACACCTTC. It codes for CASSYSKGQANYGYTF.

This chain joins TRBV27 and TRBJ1-6; TRBD1 is a possible D gene (6 bases). This CDR3 comprises 18 residues. V lost 5 bases to trimming and J lost 5 bases, with 22 bases between them. The V gene's germline CDR1 is MNHEY and CDR2 SMNVEV (reference sequence). The CDR3 region has the DNA TGTGCCAGCAGTAGGAGCCACCCCGGACAGTCAGATAATTCACCCCTCCACTTT. This translates into CASSRSHPGQSDNSPLHF.

This clone was observed a single time. V is TRBV19 and J is TRBJ2-7, with 12 bases identical to TRBD2. CDR3 size: 16 residues. The trim removed 4 bases at V and 4 bases at J, leaving 8 bases unmatched. Germline CDR1 is LNHDA and CDR2 is SQIVND (reference sequence). The CDR3 DNA follows: TGTGCCAGTAGTACACCACTAGCGGGAGGCTCGTACGAGCAGTACTTC. This sequence encodes CASSTPLAGGSYEQYF.